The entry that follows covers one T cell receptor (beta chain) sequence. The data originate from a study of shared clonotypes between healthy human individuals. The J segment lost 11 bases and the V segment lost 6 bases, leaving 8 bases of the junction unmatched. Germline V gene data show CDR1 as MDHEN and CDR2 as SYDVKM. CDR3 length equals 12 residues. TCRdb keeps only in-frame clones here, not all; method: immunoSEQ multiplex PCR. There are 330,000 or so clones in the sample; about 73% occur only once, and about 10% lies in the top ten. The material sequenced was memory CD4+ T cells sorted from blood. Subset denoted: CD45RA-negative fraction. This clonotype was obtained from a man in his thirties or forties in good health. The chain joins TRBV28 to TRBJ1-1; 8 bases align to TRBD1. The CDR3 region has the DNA TGTGCCAGCAGCTCCGGACAGGGAGGTGCTTTCTTT. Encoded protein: CASSSGQGGAFF.